A selection of T cell receptor beta chains follows, all from one sample in a study of blood T cell repertoires in COVID-19. This table comes from immunoSEQ multiplex PCR, and its TCRdb copy is limited to in-frame clones, with some not included. The sample lists some 110,000 clones, about 80% occurring once. The sequenced sample was peripheral blood. The receptors shown here come from a man between 70 and 80 years old with active or convalescent COVID-19. Each CDR3 is given with its conserved first and last residue. D genes are given only for firm matches. The size field is filled for only some rows; it gives once, few, many or a size class.

V,size,D,J,length,DNA,CDR3
TRBV7-7,-,-,TRBJ1-5,13,TGTGCTAGCAGCCCAACCTTCGGTCAGCCCCAGCATTTT,CASSPTFGQPQHF
TRBV19,-,-,TRBJ1-2,16,TGTGCCAGTATGATGGGGGGGAGGGAGCTATACTATGGCTACACCTTC,CASMMGGRELYYGYTF
TRBV6-5,-,-,TRBJ2-7,14,TGTGCCAGCTGGAAGGAGGGCAGGGTATACGAGCAGTACTTC,CASWKEGRVYEQYF
TRBV11-2,-,-,TRBJ2-6,14,TGTGCCAGCAGCTTGAGCTCTGGGGCCAACGTCCTGACTTTC,CASSLSSGANVLTF
TRBV3-1/TRBV3-2,-,TRBD1,TRBJ1-2,16,TGTGCCAGCAGCCAAGTCCGGACAGGGGGCCACTATGGCTACACCTTC,CASSQVRTGGHYGYTF
TRBV5-1,-,-,TRBJ1-1,15,TGCGCCAGCAGCCCGTACGGGACACAGAACACTGAAGCTTTCTTT,CASSPYGTQNTEAFF
TRBV5-6,-,-,TRBJ2-5,16,TGTGCCAGCAGCTCGCTAGTCGAAGGGGGGGTAGAGACCCAGTACTTC,CASSSLVEGGVETQYF
TRBV9,few,TRBD1,TRBJ2-1,17,TGTGCCAGCAGCGGAAGCGTTCGGGACAGGGCTTCCAATGAGCAGTTCTTC,CASSGSVRDRASNEQFF
TRBV12-3/TRBV12-4,-,TRBD1,TRBJ1-2,13,TGTGCCACTACGGGACAGACTAACTATGGCTACACCTTC,CATTGQTNYGYTF
TRBV11-3,-,-,TRBJ1-1,14,TGTGCCAGCAGCCGGGTTCAGAGGAACACTGAAGCTTTCTTT,CASSRVQRNTEAFF
TRBV30,once,-,TRBJ1-2,13,TGTGCCTGGAGTGTACACACAGGCGGTGGCTACACCTTC,CAWSVHTGGGYTF
TRBV18,-,TRBD2,TRBJ2-1,18,TGTGCCAGCTCACCACCGACTAGCGGGAGGGCCCCCTACAATGAGCAGTTCTTC,CASSPPTSGRAPYNEQFF
TRBV30,-,TRBD2,TRBJ2-7,15,TGTGCCTGGAGTGCGGGACTAGCGGGGGGCTACGAGCAGTACTTC,CAWSAGLAGGYEQYF
TRBV7-8,-,-,TRBJ1-5,16,TGTGCCAGCAGCCGACTAGAACGAGGCCTCAATCAGCCCCAGCATTTT,CASSRLERGLNQPQHF
TRBV5-8,-,TRBD1,TRBJ1-6,15,TGTGCCAGCAGCTTAAAAGGGGGCTGGGATTCACCCCTCCACTTT,CASSLKGGWDSPLHF
TRBV9,-,-,TRBJ2-2,13,TGTGCCAGCAGCCCAGAGGTAACCGGGGAGCTGTTTTTT,CASSPEVTGELFF
TRBV21-1,once,-,TRBJ1-2,14,TGTGCCAGCACCTCAACGACAGGGCCGGTTGGCTACACCTTC,CASTSTTGPVGYTF
TRBV28,-,-,TRBJ1-4,13,TGTGCCAGCAGGAGAGCGGGGGATGAAAAACTGTTTTTT,CASRRAGDEKLFF
TRBV12-5,few,TRBD1,TRBJ1-5,15,TGTGCTAGTGGATGGACAGGACCTAGCAATCAGCCCCAGCATTTT,CASGWTGPSNQPQHF
TRBV19,few,-,TRBJ2-7,14,TGTGCCAGTAGCGAGTCAGGCCCTCGCTACGAGCAGTACTTC,CASSESGPRYEQYF
TRBV28,-,-,TRBJ1-4,15,TGTGCCAGCAGTTTAAAGGGAACGGGAGAGGAAAAACTGTTTTTT,CASSLKGTGEEKLFF
TRBV5-1,-,TRBD2,TRBJ2-3,17,TGCGCCAGCAGCCCCGGACTAGCGGGATCTAACACAGATACGCAGTATTTT,CASSPGLAGSNTDTQYF
TRBV4-1,-,TRBD2,TRBJ2-3,18,TGCGCCAGCAGCCAAGATCTGTCTAGCGGGGGCCAAGGTGATACGCAGTATTTT,CASSQDLSSGGQGDTQYF
TRBV19,-,TRBD1,TRBJ2-1,19,TGTGCCAGTAGTTCCGGGACAGGGTATTTCCAACAAATGTACAATGAGCAGTTCTTC,CASSSGTGYFQQMYNEQFF
TRBV6-5,-,TRBD1,TRBJ1-3,16,TGTGCCAGCAGTTACTCGCGGACAGGCTCTGGAAACACCATATATTTT,CASSYSRTGSGNTIYF
TRBV24-1,-,TRBD1,TRBJ1-3,14,TGTGCCACCAGTGATTACAGGGGTGGGGACACCATATATTTT,CATSDYRGGDTIYF
TRBV9,once,-,TRBJ2-7,16,TGTGCCAGCAGCGTAGATTCCGGGACTCCTCGGTACGAGCAGTACTTC,CASSVDSGTPRYEQYF
TRBV2,few,TRBD1,TRBJ1-1,14,TGTGCCAGCAGCGAGGGGGACAGGGGCGCTGAAGCTTTCTTT,CASSEGDRGAEAFF
TRBV18,-,-,TRBJ1-1,13,TGTGCCAGCTCACTGGGGAGGAACACTGAAGCTTTCTTT,CASSLGRNTEAFF
TRBV5-1,-,-,TRBJ2-1,15,TGCGCCAGCAGCTTGGGACAGAGCTCCTACAATGAGCAGTTCTTC,CASSLGQSSYNEQFF
TRBV3-1/TRBV3-2,-,TRBD1,TRBJ2-1,14,TGTGCCAGCAGCCAAGTTGACAGGGTCAATGAGCAGTTCTTC,CASSQVDRVNEQFF
TRBV27,-,-,TRBJ1-5,15,TGTGCCAGCAGTTTACGTAGCGGTAGCAATCAGCCCCAGCATTTT,CASSLRSGSNQPQHF
TRBV11-3,-,-,TRBJ2-6,16,TGTGCCAGCAGCTTAGAGTGGGGAGCGGGGGCCAACGTCCTGACTTTC,CASSLEWGAGANVLTF